The clone carrying this T cell receptor (beta chain) came up once. CDR1 SGHNT and CDR2 YYREEE come from the germline V gene (reference sequence). The CDR3 length is 13 residues. V was shortened by 0 bases and J by 6 bases, with 9 bases between the two germline ends. Authors' analysis steps: Amplification of reference gene primers provided the estimated nucleated cell counts. The table came from immunoSEQ multiplex PCR; TCRdb's copy has only in-frame clones and leaves some out. D and trimming were read from the DNA, whereas the V and J calls and clone size are those reported in that table. The sample gives about 83,000 clones, 90% of which show up once; about 15% is in the top ten. The sample originates from a study of blood T cell repertoires in COVID-19. Across the study: Collection of acute and convalescent COVID-19 samples took place in the United States, Italy and Spain. PBMCs, B-cell-depleted T cells, or T cells were the source of the cDNA or gDNA that made up the material.

The chain couples TRBV5-4 to TRBJ1-2; a weak D match, TRBD1 (6 bases). Sequencing was carried out using peripheral blood. This sequence originates from a woman older than 75 with active or convalescent COVID-19. This CDR3 reads CASSLAGVNGYTF. The CDR3 DNA reads as TGTGCCAGCAGCTTGGCAGGGGTTAATGGCTACACCTTC.